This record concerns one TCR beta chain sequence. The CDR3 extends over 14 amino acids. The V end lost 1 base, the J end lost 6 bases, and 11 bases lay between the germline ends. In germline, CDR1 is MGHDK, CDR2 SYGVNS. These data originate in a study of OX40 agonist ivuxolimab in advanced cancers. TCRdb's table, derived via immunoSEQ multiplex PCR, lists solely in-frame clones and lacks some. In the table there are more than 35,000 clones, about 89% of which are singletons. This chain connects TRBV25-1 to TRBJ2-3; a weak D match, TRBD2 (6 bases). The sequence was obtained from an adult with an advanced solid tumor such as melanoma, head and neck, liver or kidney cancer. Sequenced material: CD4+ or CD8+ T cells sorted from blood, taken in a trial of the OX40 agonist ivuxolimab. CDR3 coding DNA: TGTGCCAGCAGTGAATGGGAGGCAGCGGATACGCAGTATTTT. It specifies CASSEWEAADTQYF.